Here is one T cell receptor (beta chain) with its context. What it binds is unknown. These data come from a study of T cell responses to AZD1222 COVID-19 vaccine. Study-level points and caveats: The donor group comprised mostly white British people and more females; the analysis possibly underestimated clonal diversity. Close to half of all spike-specific TCRs reportedly target regions of the variants that are unmutated. Researchers report vaccine-associated CD4 TCRs spanning spike, with dominance at 160-218 and 743-854.

This CDR3 has 16 amino acids. Germline loops: CDR1 SGHVS, CDR2 FNYEAQ. Trimming shortened V by 0 bases and J by 3 bases, and 14 bases separated the two germline ends. Both about-4-week and about-12-week second-dose recipients were combined. Assay: immunoSEQ multiplex PCR; the TCRdb copy retains only in-frame clones and omits some. The data contain 75,000 to 85,000 clones, about 83% of them seen just once; the ten biggest clones take up approximately 10%. The input for sequencing was peripheral blood, taken 28 days after the second AZD1222 dose. The sequence came from an adult who received the AZD1222 COVID-19 vaccine. This rearrangement joins TRBV7-6 to TRBJ1-1, with a possible D match to TRBD1 (6 bases). CDR3 DNA sequence: TGTGCCAGCAGCTTAGCGTCTGTGGGGGCGGACACTGAAGCTTTCTTT. Translation: CASSLASVGADTEAFF.